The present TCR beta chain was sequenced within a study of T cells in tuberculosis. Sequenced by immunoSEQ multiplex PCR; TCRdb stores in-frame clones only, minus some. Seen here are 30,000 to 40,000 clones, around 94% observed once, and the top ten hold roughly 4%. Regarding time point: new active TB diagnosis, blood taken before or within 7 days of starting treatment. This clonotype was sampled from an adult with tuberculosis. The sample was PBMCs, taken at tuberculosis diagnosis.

The chain's CDR3 is CASSLGDRGYEKLFF. Written as DNA, the CDR3 is TGTGCCAGCAGCTTAGGGGACAGGGGATACGAAAAACTGTTTTTT. V and J are TRBV11-2 and TRBJ1-4; TRBD1 agrees at 10 bases. This CDR3 region has 15 residues. V dropped 1 base and J dropped 8; count of bases not matched to a gene: 4. CDR1 and CDR2 from the germline V gene are SGHAT and FQNNGV.